This TCR beta chain was sequenced in a study of T cell responses to AZD1222 COVID-19 vaccine. Sequenced by immunoSEQ multiplex PCR; TCRdb stores in-frame clones only, minus some. Of tens of thousands of clones listed, about 82% are singletons. This clone was detected once. Its matching antigen is unknown. General study points: Reportedly, close to half of spike-specific TCRs are directed against unmutated variant regions.

Germline CDR1 and CDR2: MDHEN and SYDVKM. The CDR3 covers 15 residues. V lost 4 bases and J 1 base, leaving 13 bases between the germline ends. This TCR was recovered from an adult who received the AZD1222 COVID-19 vaccine. The chain joins TRBV28 to TRBJ1-1; D might be TRBD1 (6 bases). The sequencing used peripheral blood, collected 28 days after the second AZD1222 dose. Here the CDR3 DNA reads TGTGCCAGCAGTTATCGGGGGGCGGGGAACACTGAAGCTTTCTTT. Translating it yields CASSYRGAGNTEAFF.